This TCR beta chain was captured in a study of CD8 T cells in Susac syndrome. Findings and caveats of the study: As acknowledged by the study, its TCR sequencing and HLA analysis included a relatively small number of individuals.

High-throughput TCR beta sequencing covered peripheral CD8+ and CD4+ T cells. Bulk CD8+ and CD4+ cells came from magnetic negative isolation; CD8+ TEMRA by FACS. Note on this clonotype: Its antigen is as yet unknown.

Random hexamers primed reverse transcription of 0.5 to 1 ug RNA. With immunoSEQ multiplex PCR, TCR beta CDR3 was amplified across 54 Vbeta and 13 Jbeta. Using its own MiXCR run on the immunoSEQ multiplex PCR reads, TCRdb lists one record per CDR3 protein. In the table there are about 300,000 distinct CDR3 sequences, 89% of which are singletons. Source material: CD8+ T cells from PBMCs. This clonotype originated in a human donor with multiple sclerosis.

The CDR3 nucleotides are TGTGCCAGCAGTCCGGACAGGTGGGAGACCCAGTACTTC. This codes for CASSPDRWETQYF. V gene TRBV12-3 or TRBV12-4 combines with J gene TRBJ2-5, with 7 bases aligning to TRBD1. This CDR3 has 13 amino acids. V trimming: 5 bases; J trimming: 5 bases; junction bases outside the gene matches: 5.